One and the same sample provided the 8 T cell receptor beta chains below, sequenced in a study of shared clonotypes between healthy human individuals. Data came from immunoSEQ multiplex PCR; TCRdb stores just in-frame clones and leaves some out. The table lists some 490,000 clones, over 70% of them singletons. Input material: PBMCs. These receptors were collected from a woman aged 40 to 50 in good health. Some clones in this sample may be carry-over from other donors' samples.

There are many counts of this clone. The chain is built from TRBV27 and TRBJ2-7; D unresolved. This CDR3 region has 15 residues. Germline V gene sequence: CDR1 MNHEY, CDR2 SMNVEV (reference sequence). V lost 5 bases, J lost 3 bases, and 17 bases lay in between. CDR3 nucleotide sequence: TGTGCCAGCAGTATCACCGGCCCAAGGGACTACGAGCAGTACTTC. Translated: CASSITGPRDYEQYF.

This clone came up many times. Other nucleotide sequences from this sample produce the same CDR3. The chain employs TRBV27 and TRBJ2-5; D gene unclear. The V gene's germline CDR1 is MNHEY and CDR2 SMNVEV (reference sequence). V lost 3 bases and J 4 bases, leaving 3 bases between the germline ends. This CDR3 contains 11 residues. The CDR3 nucleotides are TGTGCCAGCAGTTTGGTAGAGACCCAGTACTTC. Translation: CASSLVETQYF.

The rearrangement uses TRBV9 and TRBJ2-7, with TRBD2 as a possible D gene (6 bases). This CDR3 spans 15 amino acids. CDR1 is SGDLS and CDR2 is YYNGEE in the germline V gene. The V end was cut by 4 bases, the J end by 7 bases, with 21 bases between. The CDR3 coding sequence is TGTGCCAGCAGCCCCCGGATAGCGGAGGTTGGTGAGCAGTACTTC. This encodes CASSPRIAEVGEQYF.

The gene calls are TRBV7-2 and TRBJ2-7, with D perhaps assigned TRBD1 or TRBD2 (5 bases each). This CDR3 has 14 amino acids. The germline V gene encodes CDR1 SGHTA and CDR2 FQGNSA. V shed 1 base and J shed 5 bases, with 12 bases lying between them. CDR3 in amino acids: CASSLGGGRDEQYF. The CDR3 DNA is TGTGCCAGCAGCTTAGGTGGGGGAAGGGACGAGCAGTACTTC.

This clone was recorded only once. This chain links TRBV7-3 with TRBJ2-2, with TRBD2 matching 7 bases. The V gene end was trimmed by 3 bases and the J gene end by 6 bases; junction bases not matched to a gene: 10. This CDR3 has 16 amino acids. Germline V gene data show CDR1 as SGHTA and CDR2 as FQGTGA. As DNA, the CDR3 is TGTGCCAGCAGCTTGCAATTTACTAGCGTGGCCGGGGAGCTGTTTTTT. This codes for CASSLQFTSVAGELFF.

Comment on this clone: A read error is the likely source, as a far larger clone sits one nucleotide away. The rearrangement uses TRBV2 and TRBJ2-1; D is undetermined. Germline CDR1 reads SNHLY; CDR2 reads FYNNEI. The CDR3 has 15 residues. CDR3 sequence reads: CASRSRAPFYNKQFF. CDR3 DNA sequence: TGTGCCAGCAGGTCCCGGGCCCCCTTTTACAATAAGCAGTTCTTC.

V gene TRBV28 combines with J gene TRBJ1-3; no definite D call. V was trimmed by 1 base and J by 4 bases, leaving 5 bases between them. Germline-derived CDR1 and CDR2 are MDHEN and SYDVKM. CDR3 size: 13 residues. The CDR3 nucleotides are TGTGCCAGCAGTTTATTTTTGGGAAACACCATATATTTT. Translated, it gives CASSLFLGNTIYF.

For this clone: With a far larger clone one base away, a read error is the likely cause. This rearrangement joins TRBV4-2 to TRBJ1-4; D uncertain. The CDR3 spans 15 residues. The V gene's germline CDR1 is LGHNA and CDR2 YNFKEQ. V was clipped by 4 bases and J by 10 bases, with 19 bases between them. CDR3 protein: CASSPHLASSGKLFF. The CDR3 nucleotides read TGTGCCAGCAGCCCCCATTTGGCCAGTAGTGGAAAACTGTTTTTT.